This TCR beta chain was found in a study of spatial heterogeneity in lung cancer. Points from the study as a whole: Counts that tracked tumor mutation counts were those of expanded intratumoral alpha and beta TCRs.

This clonotype was observed a handful of times. As yet, its antigen is unknown. Every individual TCR cDNA molecule carried its own unique molecular identifier, which allowed correction of PCR and sequencing errors. TCRdb re-called the 5' RACE reads with MiXCR, one entry per CDR3 protein. The sample has a few thousand distinct CDR3 sequences, 8.9% seen once. Trimming took 3 bases from V and 4 from J, leaving 21 bases between them. CDR1 is DFQATT and CDR2 is SNEGSKA in the germline V gene (reference sequence). The CDR3 has 16 residues. The sample's time point: sample taken at primary tumor resection. Researchers sequenced whole RNA taken from tumor, nontumor lung or frozen PBMC without sorting.

The rearrangement joins TRBV20-1 to TRBJ1-2; a possible D gene is TRBD1 (6 bases). This receptor was identified in a female donor with early-stage non-small cell lung cancer. This sample comprised lung tumor tissue, obtained at surgery. The CDR3 reads CSASLTIGQSRYGYTF. Here the CDR3 DNA reads TGCAGTGCTAGCCTAACCATTGGACAGAGCCGCTATGGCTACACCTTC.